This entry concerns a single T cell receptor beta chain. CDR3 length: 18 amino acids. Germline CDR1 LGHDT, CDR2 YNNKEL (reference sequence). V lost 0 bases to trimming and J lost 4 bases, with 19 bases between them. The data belong to a study of T-cell reconstitution after alpha-beta-depleted transplantation in children. Unique molecular identifiers were used in preparing the TCRbeta library. TCRdb recomputed calls from the PCR reads with MiXCR, one row per CDR3 protein. The data show around 380,000 distinct CDR3 sequences, about a tenth seen once. Material: PBMCs from the stem cell graft donor, obtained from the stem cell graft. This chain connects TRBV3-1 to TRBJ2-1, with D perhaps matching TRBD2 (5 bases). The sequence derives from a human donor who donated a stem cell graft to a child with acute myeloid leukemia. In DNA form, the CDR3 reads TGTGCCAGCAGCCAAGAATCTTTAGCTAGCTCCGGGTACAATGAGCAGTTCTTC. Encoded protein: CASSQESLASSGYNEQFF.